A selection of T cell receptor beta chains follows, all from one sample in a study of T cell repertoires in cytomegalovirus infection. For these TCRs, the target antigens are not known. TCRdb recomputed calls from the reads with MiXCR, one row per CDR3 protein. The table records hundreds of thousands of distinct CDR3 sequences, more than 30% of them present only once. Sequenced material: cultured PBMCs, taken from culture after CMV antigen stimulation. Receptor source: a human donor in good health (CMV status not recorded). Some clones in this sample may be carry-over from other donors' samples. CDR3s include the opening cysteine and the closing phenylalanine or tryptophan. The order of the fields is J gene, CDR3 length, clone size, V gene, CDR3 protein. Rows give clone size only sometimes, using once, few, many, or a class for an expanded clone.

j_call: TRBJ2-7; cdr3_length: 14; clone_size: few; v_call: TRBV7-2; cdr3_aa: CASSWVRGGYEQYF
j_call: TRBJ1-1; cdr3_length: 12; clone_size: few; v_call: TRBV28; cdr3_aa: CASGDPGTEAFF
j_call: TRBJ2-7; cdr3_length: 19; clone_size: -; v_call: TRBV25-1; cdr3_aa: CASSDRGQGAPREGDEQYF
j_call: TRBJ2-1; cdr3_length: 15; clone_size: few; v_call: TRBV9; cdr3_aa: CASSVGGAMGNEQFF
j_call: TRBJ1-3; cdr3_length: 17; clone_size: -; v_call: TRBV7-9; cdr3_aa: CASSPPGEQGRGNTIYF
j_call: TRBJ1-4; cdr3_length: 15; clone_size: -; v_call: TRBV4-1; cdr3_aa: CASSLGEGGNEKLFF
j_call: TRBJ2-7; cdr3_length: 17; clone_size: many; v_call: TRBV7-2; cdr3_aa: CASSLFPRGTLPHEQYF
j_call: TRBJ2-7; cdr3_length: 16; clone_size: -; v_call: TRBV12-5; cdr3_aa: CASGPPTGFSSYEQYF
j_call: TRBJ1-5; cdr3_length: 15; clone_size: few; v_call: TRBV12-3/TRBV12-4; cdr3_aa: CASRAGHLAHQPQHF
j_call: TRBJ1-2; cdr3_length: 15; clone_size: -; v_call: TRBV7-9; cdr3_aa: CASSLAFDRGRGYTF
j_call: TRBJ2-1; cdr3_length: 15; clone_size: many; v_call: TRBV7-8; cdr3_aa: CASSFAGTSYNEQFF
j_call: TRBJ1-1; cdr3_length: 14; clone_size: -; v_call: TRBV15; cdr3_aa: CATSSFMGFTEAFF
j_call: TRBJ2-7; cdr3_length: 16; clone_size: few; v_call: TRBV5-1; cdr3_aa: CASKIDLGLDSYEQYF
j_call: TRBJ2-3; cdr3_length: 18; clone_size: -; v_call: TRBV6-5; cdr3_aa: CASSYSPLAGSSTDTQYF
j_call: TRBJ1-1; cdr3_length: 14; clone_size: many; v_call: TRBV28; cdr3_aa: CASRPGGPNTEAFF
j_call: TRBJ2-6; cdr3_length: 16; clone_size: -; v_call: TRBV6-6; cdr3_aa: CASSYIQGSGANVLTF
j_call: TRBJ2-6; cdr3_length: 15; clone_size: few; v_call: TRBV12-3/TRBV12-4; cdr3_aa: CASSPTGVGANVLTF
j_call: TRBJ2-1; cdr3_length: 15; clone_size: few; v_call: TRBV12-3/TRBV12-4; cdr3_aa: CASSGLAAVVDEQFF
j_call: TRBJ1-3; cdr3_length: 17; clone_size: -; v_call: TRBV7-2; cdr3_aa: CASSRKGQGSPGNTIYF
j_call: TRBJ2-2; cdr3_length: 16; clone_size: few; v_call: TRBV7-3; cdr3_aa: CASSSVGGIFTGELFF
j_call: TRBJ1-2; cdr3_length: 14; clone_size: -; v_call: TRBV7-9; cdr3_aa: CASSSGQGPYGYTF
j_call: TRBJ2-1; cdr3_length: 16; clone_size: few; v_call: TRBV5-1; cdr3_aa: CASSPGMASAYNEQFF
j_call: TRBJ2-7; cdr3_length: 15; clone_size: -; v_call: TRBV7-2; cdr3_aa: CASSVTGTGSYEQYF
j_call: TRBJ1-1; cdr3_length: 15; clone_size: -; v_call: TRBV14; cdr3_aa: CASSQLWGEGTEAFF
j_call: TRBJ2-2; cdr3_length: 15; clone_size: -; v_call: TRBV7-2; cdr3_aa: CATRRLLANTGELFF
j_call: TRBJ2-2; cdr3_length: 16; clone_size: -; v_call: TRBV19; cdr3_aa: CASSIPDRYLTGELFF
j_call: TRBJ2-5; cdr3_length: 14; clone_size: few; v_call: TRBV7-2; cdr3_aa: CASTLGQLQETQYF
j_call: TRBJ2-7; cdr3_length: 14; clone_size: -; v_call: TRBV7-2; cdr3_aa: CASSLAPGDYEQYF
j_call: TRBJ2-3; cdr3_length: 14; clone_size: few; v_call: TRBV28; cdr3_aa: CASSLSGAMDTQYF
j_call: TRBJ2-4; cdr3_length: 12; clone_size: -; v_call: TRBV20-1; cdr3_aa: CSAREGVNIQYF
j_call: TRBJ2-7; cdr3_length: 14; clone_size: -; v_call: TRBV19; cdr3_aa: CASSMSGSLYEQYF
j_call: TRBJ2-5; cdr3_length: 13; clone_size: -; v_call: TRBV28; cdr3_aa: CASSKGDRETQYF
j_call: TRBJ2-3; cdr3_length: 13; clone_size: -; v_call: TRBV7-2; cdr3_aa: CASRLSSTDTQYF
j_call: TRBJ2-7; cdr3_length: 16; clone_size: few; v_call: TRBV3-1; cdr3_aa: CASSLFSASGSYEQYF
j_call: TRBJ2-1; cdr3_length: 13; clone_size: many; v_call: TRBV7-2; cdr3_aa: CASSSFDSMRQFF
j_call: TRBJ1-1; cdr3_length: 12; clone_size: once; v_call: TRBV19; cdr3_aa: CASSIAVTEAFF
j_call: TRBJ1-2; cdr3_length: 15; clone_size: -; v_call: TRBV4-1; cdr3_aa: CASSQEGGAEDGYTF
j_call: TRBJ2-7; cdr3_length: 12; clone_size: -; v_call: TRBV29-1; cdr3_aa: CSVEGGVNEQYF
j_call: TRBJ1-2; cdr3_length: 16; clone_size: -; v_call: TRBV11-3; cdr3_aa: CASSLAGTGADYGYTF
j_call: TRBJ1-5; cdr3_length: 15; clone_size: -; v_call: TRBV20-1; cdr3_aa: CSATGQGARDQPQHF
j_call: TRBJ2-1; cdr3_length: 14; clone_size: few; v_call: TRBV7-4; cdr3_aa: CASSFPSGYNEQFF
j_call: TRBJ2-3; cdr3_length: 14; clone_size: -; v_call: TRBV7-2; cdr3_aa: CASSFEEFADTQYF
j_call: TRBJ2-3; cdr3_length: 15; clone_size: -; v_call: TRBV30; cdr3_aa: CAWSVAGGFTDTQYF